The sequence of this T cell receptor beta chain was determined in a study of radiotherapy plus CTLA-4 blockade in lung cancer. Measured with immunoSEQ multiplex PCR; TCRdb has only the in-frame clones, and not every one. The repertoire consists of about 38,000 clones, with over 65% occurring once and the leading ten covering 8% to 9%. CDR1 is SEHNR, CDR2 FQNEAQ, per germline (reference sequence). This CDR3 has 19 amino acids. The J segment lost 0 bases and the V segment lost 4 bases, leaving 15 bases of the junction unmatched. The source of this sequence is a human donor with non-small cell lung cancer who had stable disease on radiotherapy plus ipilimumab. The V gene is TRBV7-9, the J gene TRBJ1-3, with 7 bases matching TRBD1. This material consisted of peripheral blood, taken from a patient treated with radiotherapy plus ipilimumab. The DNA for the CDR3 is TGTGCCAGCAGCTCCCGGGACAGAAATCCGAAACTCTCTGGAAACACCATATATTTT. Its protein is CASSSRDRNPKLSGNTIYF.